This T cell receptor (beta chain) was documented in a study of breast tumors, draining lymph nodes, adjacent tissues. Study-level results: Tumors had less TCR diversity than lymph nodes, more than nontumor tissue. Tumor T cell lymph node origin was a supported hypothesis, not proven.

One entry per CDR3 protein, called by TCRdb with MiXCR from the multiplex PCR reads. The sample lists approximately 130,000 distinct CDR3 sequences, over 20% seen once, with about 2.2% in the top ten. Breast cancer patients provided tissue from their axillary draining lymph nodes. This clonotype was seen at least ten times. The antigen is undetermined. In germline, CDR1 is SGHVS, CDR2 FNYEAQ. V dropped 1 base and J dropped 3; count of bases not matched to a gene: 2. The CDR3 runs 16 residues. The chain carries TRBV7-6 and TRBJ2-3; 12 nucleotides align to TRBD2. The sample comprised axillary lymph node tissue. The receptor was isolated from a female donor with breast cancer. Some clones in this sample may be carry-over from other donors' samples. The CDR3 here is CASSLGLAGVTDTQYF. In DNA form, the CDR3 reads TGTGCCAGCAGCTTAGGACTAGCGGGAGTGACAGATACGCAGTATTTT. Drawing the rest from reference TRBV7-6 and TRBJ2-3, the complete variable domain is GAGVSQSPRYKVTKRGQDVALRCDPISGHVSLYWYRQALGQGPEFLTYFNYEAQQDKSGLPNDRFSAERPEGSISTLTIQRTEQRDSAMYRCASSLGLAGVTDTQYFGPGTRLTVL.